A selection of T cell receptor beta chains follows, all from one sample in a study of shared clonotypes between healthy human individuals. Measured with immunoSEQ multiplex PCR; TCRdb has only the in-frame clones, and not every one. The sample yields under 1,100,000 clones, around 75% seen once. The sample comprised memory CD4+ T cells sorted from blood. These receptor sequences come from a man between 18 and 35 years old in good health. The CDR3 runs from the conserved cysteine through the conserved F or W. D genes are given only for firm matches. A clone size is listed for some rows: how often the clone was seen (once, few, many), or a class if it is expanded.

clone size | D gene | J gene | V gene | CDR3 DNA | CDR3 protein
. | . | TRBJ1-3 | TRBV2 | TGTGCCAGCAGCGCAGATCCCTCTGGAAACACCATATATTTT | CASSADPSGNTIYF
. | . | TRBJ1-2 | TRBV19 | TGTGCCAGTAGTGGGGTATCCATCATCTATGGCTACACCTTC | CASSGVSIIYGYTF
. | . | TRBJ2-5 | TRBV9 | TGTGCCAGCAGCCCAGCCCACAGGGAGGAGACCCAGTACTTC | CASSPAHREETQYF
. | . | TRBJ1-2 | TRBV29-1 | TGCAGCGTTGAACAGTCCACCTATGGCTACACCTTC | CSVEQSTYGYTF
. | . | TRBJ2-7 | TRBV2 | TGTGCCAGCAGACTAGCTTCTTACGAGCAGTACTTC | CASRLASYEQYF
. | . | TRBJ2-2 | TRBV19 | TGTGCCAGTAAAACAAACAGGGTGGACACCGGGGAGCTGTTTTTT | CASKTNRVDTGELFF
few | . | TRBJ1-2 | TRBV7-9 | TGTGCCAGCAGCTTCCCTGAACTCCCCCGCTACACCTTC | CASSFPELPRYTF
few | . | TRBJ2-7 | TRBV7-9 | TGTGCCAGCAGCTTCACATTCTACGAGCAGTACTTC | CASSFTFYEQYF
. | . | TRBJ2-3 | TRBV19 | TGTGCCAGTAGCACACAGGGCCCAGATACGCAGTATTTT | CASSTQGPDTQYF
once | . | TRBJ1-5 | TRBV7-8 | TGTGCCAGCAGCTTCGCGGCTAGCAATCAGCCCCAGCATTTT | CASSFAASNQPQHF
. | . | TRBJ1-4 | TRBV28 | TGTGCCAGCAGTTTATATCCGGCCAGGGAGAATGAAAAACTGTTTTTT | CASSLYPARENEKLFF
. | TRBD1 | TRBJ2-5 | TRBV2 | TGTGCCAGCAGTGCGGACAGGGCAACACAAGAGACCCAGTACTTC | CASSADRATQETQYF
. | . | TRBJ2-5 | TRBV7-3 | TGTGCCAGCAGCCAAATGGCACAAGAGACCCAGTACTTC | CASSQMAQETQYF
. | . | TRBJ2-2 | TRBV19 | TGTGCCAGTAGTATATCCGGTGTGAACACCGGGGAGCTGTTTTTT | CASSISGVNTGELFF
. | . | TRBJ2-1 | TRBV7-2 | TGTGCCAGCAGCACACGCTGGGGGTATGGTATTCCCAATGAGCAGTTCTTC | CASSTRWGYGIPNEQFF
few | . | TRBJ2-7 | TRBV7-9 | TGTGCCAGCAGCTTAGAATATAGCTACAGGCCCTACGAGCAGTACTTC | CASSLEYSYRPYEQYF
. | . | TRBJ1-4 | TRBV28 | TGTGCCAGCACCACGGCCGGGACTACTAATGAAAAACTGTTTTTT | CASTTAGTTNEKLFF
. | . | TRBJ2-4 | TRBV5-1 | TGCGCCAGCAGCTTTGGCCGGACGGGGCAAAACATTCAGTACTTC | CASSFGRTGQNIQYF
. | . | TRBJ1-3 | TRBV4-3 | TGCGCCAGCAGCCAAGATCTCGTAGGGTCTGGAAACACCATATATTTT | CASSQDLVGSGNTIYF
. | . | TRBJ2-1 | TRBV20-1 | TGCAGTGCTTATGGCCCAGGCGTGCAGTTCTTC | CSAYGPGVQFF
. | TRBD1 | TRBJ1-4 | TRBV6-5 | TGTGCCAGCAGTATACAGGGGCCCGAAAAACTGTTTTTT | CASSIQGPEKLFF
few | . | TRBJ2-2 | TRBV30 | TGTGCCTGGCCACTTTGGAACACCGGGGAGCTGTTTTTT | CAWPLWNTGELFF
. | . | TRBJ2-7 | TRBV7-9 | TGTGCCAGCAGCAAATGGTTAGCAGGACAAAAGGGCTCGGTGCAGTACTTC | CASSKWLAGQKGSVQYF
once | TRBD2 | TRBJ2-3 | TRBV9 | TGTGCCAGCAGCGTCGAGGGGCGGGAGATAGATACGCAGTATTTT | CASSVEGREIDTQYF
. | . | TRBJ1-4 | TRBV10-2 | TGCGCCAGCAGTGGGGCGAGGGGCGGTGAAAAACTGTTTTTT | CASSGARGGEKLFF
. | . | TRBJ1-1 | TRBV7-8 | TGTGCCAGCAGCCAATGGGGACGGAACACTGAAGCTTTCTTT | CASSQWGRNTEAFF
. | . | TRBJ2-7 | TRBV7-2 | TGTGCCAGCAGCGTGCAGGGCGTGGGTTTCTACGAGCAGTACTTC | CASSVQGVGFYEQYF
few | TRBD1 | TRBJ2-7 | TRBV6-6 | TGTGCCAGCAGTGACCCGGGACAGCACACCCGACGGTACTTC | CASSDPGQHTRRYF
. | TRBD1 | TRBJ2-4 | TRBV7-9 | TGTGCCAGCAGCTTAGAAGGACAGGGGGGACCCAAAAACATTCAGTACTTC | CASSLEGQGGPKNIQYF
. | . | TRBJ2-1 | TRBV28 | TGTGCCAGCAGTTTTGGGGGCGGGGGTGAGCAGTTCTTC | CASSFGGGGEQFF
once | TRBD1 | TRBJ2-2 | TRBV7-2 | TGTGCCAGCAGCTTAGCCGGGACAGGGGGCATCGGGGAGCTGTTTTTT | CASSLAGTGGIGELFF
. | . | TRBJ1-6 | TRBV30 | TGTGCCTCGACATCTCTGAGCTCCTATAATTCACCCCTCCACTTT | CASTSLSSYNSPLHF
. | . | TRBJ1-1 | TRBV18 | TGTGCCAGCTCACCAATACAGGAGAACACTGAAGCTTTCTTT | CASSPIQENTEAFF
. | . | TRBJ1-4 | TRBV14 | TGTGCCAGCAGCCAAGTAACCAAGCGAGGTGAAAAACTGTTTTTT | CASSQVTKRGEKLFF
. | TRBD1 | TRBJ1-6 | TRBV5-1 | TGCGCCAGCAGCTTGGACGGGACAGGGACCTACTCCTCACCCCTCCACTTT | CASSLDGTGTYSSPLHF
few | . | TRBJ2-6 | TRBV7-3 | TGTGCCAGCAGCTTACGGGCAGACGCCTCTGGGGCCAACGTCCTGACTTTC | CASSLRADASGANVLTF
. | . | TRBJ2-7 | TRBV28 | TGTGCCAGCACCACCGACAGGGAGGGGTCCTACGAGCAGTACTTC | CASTTDREGSYEQYF
once | . | TRBJ2-4 | TRBV5-6 | TGTGCCAGCAGCGCCCTCAGGTCGGGCGACATTCAGTACTTC | CASSALRSGDIQYF
. | . | TRBJ1-2 | TRBV6-5 | TGTGCCAGCAGTTCGCTAACAGGGACCTTTAACTATGGCTACACCTTC | CASSSLTGTFNYGYTF
. | . | TRBJ2-1 | TRBV2 | TGTGCCAGCAGTGAAAATGGGGGTGAGCAGTTCTTC | CASSENGGEQFF
. | . | TRBJ1-5 | TRBV4-3 | TGCGCCAGCAGCCAAGATTTAGGGTCTTTCAATCAGCCCCAGCATTTT | CASSQDLGSFNQPQHF
. | TRBD1 | TRBJ1-6 | TRBV6-4 | TGTGCCAGCAGGGGACAGGGGGGAAATTCACCCCTCCACTTT | CASRGQGGNSPLHF
. | . | TRBJ1-4 | TRBV6-1 | TGTGCCAGCAGTGGGCCGACACTTACTAATGAAAAACTGTTTTTT | CASSGPTLTNEKLFF
. | . | TRBJ2-7 | TRBV20-1 | TGCAGTGCTAGAGATCCGCCGGAGCAGTACTTC | CSARDPPEQYF
. | TRBD2 | TRBJ2-5 | TRBV25-1 | TGTGCCAGCAGTGAATTGACTAGCGGGTACCAAGAGACCCAGTACTTC | CASSELTSGYQETQYF
. | TRBD2 | TRBJ2-3 | TRBV23-1 | TGCGCCAGCAGTCGCATAGCGGGGGAAAGCACAGATACGCAGTATTTT | CASSRIAGESTDTQYF
few | TRBD1 | TRBJ2-1 | TRBV2 | TGTGCCAGCCTAGAGGCAGGGGGAATCTACAATGAGCAGTTCTTC | CASLEAGGIYNEQFF
. | . | TRBJ2-1 | TRBV5-8 | TGTGCCAGCAGCTTGTTCCGGGGTGAGCAGTTCTTC | CASSLFRGEQFF
many | TRBD2 | TRBJ2-1 | TRBV6-5 | TGTGCCAGCAGTTCCCCTAGCGGGGGGTTCGGGAATGAGCAGTTCTTC | CASSSPSGGFGNEQFF
. | TRBD1 | TRBJ2-2 | TRBV25-1 | TGTGCCAGCACGAGACAGGGAAACACCGGGGAGCTGTTTTTT | CASTRQGNTGELFF
. | . | TRBJ1-6 | TRBV14 | TGTGCCAGCAGCGTTGTCCCTCTCGGGATTTCACCCCTCCACTTT | CASSVVPLGISPLHF